Each of the 22 T cell receptor beta chains below was sequenced from the same sample in a study of blood T cell repertoires in COVID-19 (dated by TCRdb to the early 2020s). Preparation of the library involved the immunoSEQ multiplex PCR assay. The clones in this table, taken by TCRdb from immuneACCESS, are in-frame only. Not every clone is retained; where verified, under half of the shortfall comes from an unresolved V gene, and the cause of the rest is unknown. A total of some 190,000 clones appear in this sample, around 82% of them only once. The ten largest clones represent about 10% of the sample. Sequenced sample: peripheral blood. These TCRs come from a woman aged 80 or older with active or convalescent COVID-19.

This chain connects TRBV9 to TRBJ2-1; D is undetermined. V lost 4 bases and J 9 bases, leaving 11 bases between the germline ends. CDR3 size: 12 residues. Germline lookup yields CDR1 SGDLS and CDR2 YYNGEE. Here the CDR3 reads CASSKVEIEQFF. The CDR3 DNA reads TGTGCCAGCAGCAAAGTAGAAATTGAGCAGTTCTTC.

This clone has only one observation. CDR3 protein: CAWRPGLAVVSYNEQFF. The CDR3 DNA is TGTGCCTGGAGGCCGGGACTAGCGGTAGTCTCCTACAATGAGCAGTTCTTC. The rearrangement joins TRBV30 to TRBJ2-1, with 11 bases that match TRBD2. J was trimmed by 0 bases and V by 3 bases; bases with no gene match: 7. The CDR3 extends over 17 amino acids. CDR1 and CDR2 (germline): GTSNPN, SVGIG (reference sequence).

The chain has TRBV4-2 and TRBJ2-3; D is unresolved. The length of the CDR3 is 17 residues. The ends were cut back, 0 bases at V and 2 bases at J, with 15 bases in the middle. Germline CDR1 reads LGHNA; CDR2 reads YNFKEQ. The CDR3 DNA sequence: TGTGCCAGCAGCCAAGATTATCGCCTAGGTTCCACAGATACGCAGTATTTT. Its protein is CASSQDYRLGSTDTQYF.

This chain joins TRBV23-1 and TRBJ1-1, with 7 bases identical to TRBD1. TRBV23-1 is assigned to the ORF class and has an uncertain function. The CDR3 extends over 14 amino acids. V was pared by 6 bases and J by 6 bases, with 10 bases of the junction left unmatched. The CDR3 bases are TGCGCCAGCAGCACGGACCCAGGGGGTCCTGAAGCTTTCTTT. Translating it yields CASSTDPGGPEAFF.

The chain employs TRBV3-1 (or the pseudogene TRBV3-2) and TRBJ2-1; 14 bases agree with TRBD2. V shed 5 bases and J 4 bases; nucleotides not matched to a gene: 4. The length of the CDR3 is 16 residues. The V gene's germline CDR1 is LGHDT and CDR2 YNNKEL (reference sequence). The CDR3 spells CASSATSGRAYNEQFF. The CDR3 DNA reads as TGTGCCAGCAGCGCGACTAGCGGGAGGGCGTACAATGAGCAGTTCTTC.

The chain combines TRBV6-6 with TRBJ2-7; possible D gene TRBD1, 6 bases. Germline V gives CDR1 MNHNY, CDR2 SVGAGI (reference sequence). This CDR3 is 15 amino acids long. Trimming removed 5 bases from V and 2 bases from J, with 16 bases in between. In DNA, the CDR3 is TGTGCCAGCAGTAAACAGGGTGGCAGGACCTACGAGCAGTACTTC. This translates into CASSKQGGRTYEQYF.

This clone showed up just once. The chain joins TRBV18 to TRBJ1-1, with 8 bases that match TRBD1. V dropped 4 bases and J dropped 10; count of bases not matched to a gene: 14. The CDR3 loop spans 15 amino acids. CDR1 is KGHSH, CDR2 LQKENI, per germline. DNA of the CDR3: TGTGCCAGCTCACTCACCCCACAGGGGGGATTTGTAGCTTTCTTT. Protein sequence: CASSLTPQGGFVAFF.

The table lists this clone with a few counts. V gene TRBV5-1 combines with J gene TRBJ2-2; 7 bases fit TRBD1. The length of the CDR3 is 14 residues. The J segment lost 8 bases and the V segment lost 0 bases, leaving 4 bases of the junction unmatched. CDR1 SGHRS and CDR2 YFSETQ come from the germline V gene. CDR3 amino acids: CASSLEGAGGELFF. CDR3 bases: TGCGCCAGCAGCTTGGAGGGGGCCGGTGGGGAGCTGTTTTTT.

For this clone: This specimen includes other DNA sequences encoding the same CDR3. The chain links TRBV5-1 to TRBJ1-1, with D uncertain. The V end lost 0 bases, the J end lost 4 bases, and 10 bases lay between the germline ends. The CDR3 totals 14 residues. Germline assignment: CDR1 SGHRS and CDR2 YFSETQ. The CDR3 nucleotides are TGCGCCAGCAGCTTGGACCCCGGCGGCACTGAAGCTTTCTTT. Encoded protein: CASSLDPGGTEAFF.

V and J are TRBV12-3 or TRBV12-4 and TRBJ1-1; D call uncertain. This CDR3 is 13 amino acids long. V was trimmed by 8 bases and J by 1 base, leaving 11 bases between them. CDR3: CASGEGGNTEAFF. CDR3 coding DNA: TGTGCCAGCGGGGAGGGAGGGAACACTGAAGCTTTCTTT.

This clone is a singleton in its sample. The J gene is TRBJ2-7, the V gene TRBV5-1; a possible D gene is TRBD1 (8 bases). Trimming stripped 4 bases from V and 5 bases from J, with 19 bases between. Germline values: CDR1 SGHRS, CDR2 YFSETQ. The CDR3 has 15 amino acids. The CDR3, as DNA: TGCGCCAGCAGCGGCGGGGGACAGGTAATTAACGAGCAGTACTTC. Its protein product is CASSGGGQVINEQYF.

This clone came up once. J is TRBJ2-6 and V is TRBV9; possible D gene TRBD1, 5 bases. V shed 0 bases and J shed 0 bases, with 13 bases lying between them. The CDR3 consists of 18 residues. The germline V gene encodes CDR1 SGDLS and CDR2 YYNGEE. The CDR3 loop reads CASSVVGRLFSGANVLTF. The CDR3 DNA reads as TGTGCCAGCAGCGTAGTGGGGCGGCTATTCTCTGGGGCCAACGTCCTGACTTTC. Based on the CDR3 plus reference TRBV9 and TRBJ2-6, the full variable domain is DSGVTQTPKHLITATGQRVTLRCSPRSGDLSVYWYQQSLDQGLQFLIQYYNGEERAKGNILERFSAQQFPDLHSELNLSSLELGDSALYFCASSVVGRLFSGANVLTFGAGSRLTVL.

In its sample, this clone was seen a few times. The CDR3 here is CASTSGVGYNQPQHF. CDR3 nucleotide sequence: TGTGCCTCGACAAGCGGGGTGGGATACAATCAGCCCCAGCATTTT. The gene calls are TRBV6-5 and TRBJ1-5; D is unresolved. Trimming cost V 11 bases and J 3 bases, with 20 bases left between them. The length of the CDR3 is 15 residues. Per the germline V gene, CDR1 is MNHEY and CDR2 is SVGAGI.

The chain uses TRBV2 and TRBJ1-5; no clear D. Trimming took 2 bases from V and 5 from J, leaving 7 bases between them. The CDR3 covers 13 residues. Germline V gene data show CDR1 as SNHLY and CDR2 as FYNNEI. CDR3 sequence: CASSEFLDQPQHF. CDR3 nucleotide sequence: TGTGCCAGCAGTGAATTTTTAGATCAGCCCCAGCATTTT.

The rearrangement joins TRBV6-5 to TRBJ2-2, with D unresolved. V gave up 6 bases and J gave up 7 bases, with 6 bases separating them. The CDR3 totals 11 residues. The germline V gene has CDR1 MNHEY and CDR2 SVGAGI. The CDR3 loop reads CASRAYGELFF. CDR3 bases: TGTGCCAGCAGGGCATACGGGGAGCTGTTTTTT.

V usage is TRBV19 and J usage is TRBJ1-3; 8 bases match TRBD1. With V trimmed by 4 bases and J by 1 base, 6 bases remained unmatched. CDR1 and CDR2 (germline): LNHDA, SQIVND (reference sequence). The CDR3 totals 16 residues. CDR3 in DNA: TGTGCCAGTAGTACTTGGACAGGGACATCTGGAAACACCATATATTTT. Its protein is CASSTWTGTSGNTIYF.

Turning to this clone: Other DNA sequences in this sample translate to the same CDR3. The rearrangement uses TRBV2 and TRBJ2-7, with 8 bases fitting TRBD2. CDR3 size: 14 residues. V lost 6 bases to trimming and J lost 0 bases; unmatched junction nucleotides: 4. Germline V gene data show CDR1 as SNHLY and CDR2 as FYNNEI. The CDR3 loop reads CASRASGGSYEQYF. The CDR3 bases are TGTGCCAGCAGGGCAAGCGGGGGCTCCTACGAGCAGTACTTC.

The chain is built from TRBV7-9 and TRBJ1-1; the match to TRBD1 covers 7 bases. The CDR3 is 13 amino acids. V shed 6 bases and J 4 bases; nucleotides not matched to a gene: 5. Germline V CDR1 and CDR2: SEHNR, FQNEAQ (reference sequence). The CDR3, as DNA: TGTGCCAGCAGTCGACAGGGTTCCACTGAAGCTTTCTTT. The encoded protein is CASSRQGSTEAFF.

In DNA form, the CDR3 reads TGCGCCAGCAGCAGATTCGACAGGGATAATGAAAAACTGTTTTTT. Its translation: CASSRFDRDNEKLFF. The chain links TRBV5-1 to TRBJ1-4; TRBD1 agrees at 7 bases. The trim removed 4 bases at V and 4 bases at J, leaving 7 bases unmatched. The V gene's germline CDR1 is SGHRS and CDR2 YFSETQ. CDR3 length: 15 amino acids. The full variable domain, with the rest looked up from reference TRBV5-1 and TRBJ1-4, is KAGVTQTPRYLIKTRGQQVTLSCSPISGHRSVSWYQQTPGQGLQFLFEYFSETQRNKGNFPGRFSGRQFSNSRSEMNVSTLELGDSALYLCASSRFDRDNEKLFFGSGTQLSVL.

V usage is TRBV25-1 and J usage is TRBJ1-1; perhaps TRBD1 as D (6 bases). Trimming pared 4 bases from V and 5 bases from J, leaving 11 bases between. The CDR3 is made up of 13 amino acids. Per the germline V gene, CDR1 is MGHDK and CDR2 is SYGVNS. CDR3 residues: CASSVTQGTEAFF. In DNA, the CDR3 is TGTGCCAGCAGTGTTACTCAGGGGACTGAAGCTTTCTTT.

The V gene is TRBV2, the J gene TRBJ2-3; tentative D call: TRBD2 (6 bases). CDR1 SNHLY and CDR2 FYNNEI come from the germline V gene. Deletions cut 8 bases from V and 4 bases from J, with 16 bases between. CDR3 size: 14 residues. In nucleotides, the CDR3 is TGTGCCAGCGCCCCCACCGGGACTCCAGATACGCAGTATTTT. The encoded protein is CASAPTGTPDTQYF.

The V call is TRBV29-1, the J call TRBJ2-1; D is ambiguous. Germline lookup yields CDR1 SQVTM and CDR2 ANQGSEA. With 7 bases removed from V and 2 bases from J, the gap between germline ends came to 6 bases. The CDR3 consists of 11 residues. CDR3 region: CSGAAYNEQFF. CDR3 nucleotide sequence: TGCAGCGGGGCCGCCTACAATGAGCAGTTCTTC.